These 11 T cell receptor beta chains originate from one sample sequenced in a study of OX40 agonist ivuxolimab in advanced cancers. Some clones are missing from TCRdb's copy, which holds only in-frame ones; the method was immunoSEQ multiplex PCR. The data hold tens of thousands of clones, with almost 95% observed a single time. The sample consisted of CD4+ or CD8+ T cells sorted from blood, taken in a trial of the OX40 agonist ivuxolimab. These receptors were collected from an adult with an advanced solid tumor such as melanoma, head and neck, liver or kidney cancer.

The rearrangement links TRBV7-9 to TRBJ2-7; the D gene is possibly TRBD1 (6 bases). This CDR3 is 14 amino acids long. The germline CDR1 and CDR2 sequences are SEHNR and FQNEAQ (reference sequence). The V and J ends lost 3 bases and 2 bases respectively, with 11 bases between them. For the CDR3, the DNA is TGTGCCAGCAGCTTCTCGACAGGAACCTACGAGCAGTACTTC. Amino acid sequence: CASSFSTGTYEQYF. Full variable domain (outside the CDR3, taken from reference TRBV7-9 and TRBJ2-7): DTGVSQNPRHKITKRGQNVTFRCDPISEHNRLYWYRQTLGQGPEFLTYFQNEAQLEKSRLLSDRFSAERPKGSFSTLEIQRTEQGDSAMYLCASSFSTGTYEQYFGPGTRLTVT.

The gene calls are TRBV5-1 and TRBJ2-5, with D possibly TRBD2 on 6 matching bases. The V gene lost 2 bases and the J gene lost 4 bases, with 12 bases spanning the gap. The germline CDR1 and CDR2 sequences are SGHRS and YFSETQ. The CDR3 is made up of 14 amino acids. As DNA, the CDR3 is TGCGCCAGCAGCTTTCGCGGGGATCCAGAGACCCAGTACTTC. As protein: CASSFRGDPETQYF.

Only one count was recorded for this clone. The rearrangement joins TRBV10-3 to TRBJ1-5; the D gene is possibly TRBD1 (6 bases). Germline V gene lookup returns CDR1 ENHRY and CDR2 SYGVKD. V lost 0 bases, J lost 7 bases, and 10 bases lay in between. The CDR3 has 14 residues. The CDR3 DNA reads as TGTGCCATCAGTGAGTCTCGCAGGGGACAGCCCCAGCATTTT. Translating it yields CAISESRRGQPQHF.

The J gene is TRBJ1-2, the V gene TRBV5-1, with 10 bases lining up with TRBD1. J gave up 8 bases and V 4 bases, and 2 bases lay outside the gene matches. The V gene's germline CDR1 is SGHRS and CDR2 YFSETQ. The CDR3 sequence is 12 residues long. The CDR3 loop is CASSGTGEGYTF. The DNA of the CDR3 is TGCGCCAGCAGCGGGACAGGGGAAGGCTACACCTTC.

This chain links TRBV4-1 with TRBJ2-1, with TRBD2 matching over 12 bases. Germline lookup yields CDR1 MGHRA and CDR2 YSYEKL. V lost 4 bases to trimming and J lost 4 bases; unmatched junction nucleotides: 2. CDR3 length: 15 residues. This CDR3 reads CASSRLAGAYNEQFF. CDR3 sequence (DNA): TGCGCCAGCAGCCGACTAGCGGGGGCTTACAATGAGCAGTTCTTC.

A single count supports this clone. The chain joins TRBV7-9 to TRBJ2-1, with 12 bases matching TRBD2. From germline, CDR1 is SEHNR and CDR2 FQNEAQ (reference sequence). The V gene end was trimmed by 5 bases and the J gene end by 8 bases; junction bases not matched to a gene: 16. This CDR3 region has 18 residues. CDR3 region: CASSLPFRLAGGQDEQFF. DNA of the CDR3: TGTGCCAGCAGCCTCCCATTCCGGCTAGCGGGGGGGCAGGATGAGCAGTTCTTC.

J is TRBJ2-4 and V is TRBV5-4; perhaps TRBD1 as D (5 bases). The CDR3 covers 16 residues. Germline V gene lookup returns CDR1 SGHNT and CDR2 YYREEE (reference sequence). V lost 3 bases to trimming and J lost 1 base, with 14 bases between them. The chain's CDR3 is CASSSGRESAKNIQYF. The CDR3 region has the DNA TGTGCCAGCAGCTCTGGCAGGGAATCGGCCAAAAACATTCAGTACTTC.

The V and J genes are TRBV10-2 and TRBJ2-3; TRBD1 aligns across 8 bases. The ends lost 6 bases at V and 9 bases at J; junction bases unmatched: 17. The CDR3 contains 16 residues. CDR1 and CDR2 (germline): WSHSY, SAAADI. The CDR3 region has the DNA TGCGCCAGCAGAGCCCTCCCGGGACAGGCGACAGGAACGCAGTATTTT. It translates to CASRALPGQATGTQYF.

The chain is built from TRBV5-1 and TRBJ1-5, with D perhaps TRBD1 (6 bases). Trimming took 4 bases from V and 5 from J, leaving 13 bases between them. In germline, CDR1 is SGHRS, CDR2 YFSETQ. The CDR3 covers 14 residues. CDR3 protein: CASSKDSGDQPQHF. The CDR3 DNA reads as TGCGCCAGCAGCAAGGACAGCGGTGATCAGCCCCAGCATTTT.

This chain connects TRBV6-5 to TRBJ1-2; tentative D call: TRBD1 (6 bases). The CDR3 sequence is 12 residues long. Trimming shortened V by 8 bases and J by 5 bases, and 12 bases separated the two germline ends. CDR1 is MNHEY, CDR2 SVGAGI, per germline. Here the CDR3 reads CASRGAYYGYTF. The CDR3 nucleotides read TGTGCCAGCCGGGGGGCTTATTATGGCTACACCTTC.

The chain carries TRBV7-8 and TRBJ2-5, with no clear D. CDR3 size: 15 residues. The V end was cut by 5 bases, the J end by 5 bases, with 18 bases between. The V gene's germline CDR1 is SGHVS and CDR2 FQNEAQ. CDR3 bases: TGTGCCAGCAGCCTGAGGCACAGCCCCCCGGAGACCCAGTACTTC. It translates to CASSLRHSPPETQYF. Full variable domain (missing parts from reference TRBV7-8 and TRBJ2-5): GAGVSQSPRYKVAKRGQDVALRCDPISGHVSLFWYQQALGQGPEFLTYFQNEAQLDKSGLPSDRFFAERPEGSVSTLKIQRTQQEDSAVYLCASSLRHSPPETQYFGPGTRLLVL.